This entry concerns a single T cell receptor (beta chain). The antigen is unknown. CDR3 length: 14 residues. V was cut by 0 bases and J by 6 bases, with 12 bases left in between. Germline-derived CDR1 and CDR2 are MNHEY and SVGAGI. This record comes from a study of OX40 agonist ivuxolimab in advanced cancers. Study-wide background: Partial responses occurred in three patients (one hepatocellular carcinoma, two cutaneous melanoma).

The assay was immunoSEQ multiplex PCR, and TCRdb's table has in-frame clones only and misses some. The sample contains 80,000 to 95,000 clones, around 88% of which appear only once. Findings and limits, study-wide: CD8+ T cells averaged more expanded clones than CD4+. Partial responders receiving 0.1-3.0 mg/kg showed among the lowest clonal expansion.

The sequence was obtained from an adult with an advanced solid tumor such as melanoma, head and neck, liver or kidney cancer. V usage is TRBV6-5 and J usage is TRBJ2-7; D may match TRBD1 or TRBD2 (5 bases each). The sample was CD4+ or CD8+ T cells sorted from blood, taken in a trial of the OX40 agonist ivuxolimab. CDR3 coding DNA: TGTGCCAGCAGTTACTCGCTGGGGGTAGGCGAGCAGTACTTC. Translating gives CASSYSLGVGEQYF.